What follows is one TCR beta chain and its context. Its antigen is not known. Here immunoSEQ multiplex PCR was the method, and the copy in TCRdb shows in-frame clones only, minus some. The sample contains 250,000 to 300,000 clones, 90% to 95% of which appear only once. The data stem from a study of T cell responses to AZD1222 COVID-19 vaccine. The V end was cut by 7 bases, the J end by 1 base, with 13 bases between. This CDR3 has 14 amino acids. CDR1 is MNHEY and CDR2 is SVGAGI in the germline V gene. Study-wide results and caveats: Most donors were white British and more were female, and clonal diversity was possibly underestimated. It was only a handful of AZD1222 recipients who were seropositive at baseline.

Second doses were pooled across both intervals (about 4 or about 12 weeks). The sequence derives from an adult who received the AZD1222 COVID-19 vaccine. Source: peripheral blood, taken 28 days after the second AZD1222 dose. The J gene is TRBJ2-5, the V gene TRBV6-5; D possibly corresponds to TRBD2 (6 bases). The CDR3 sequence: CASKRGLSQETQYF. CDR3 DNA: TGTGCCAGCAAAAGGGGACTCTCCCAAGAGACCCAGTACTTC.